This TCR beta chain was sequenced in a study of T cells in localized non-small cell lung cancer. Notes on the study in general: Higher blood T cell density tracked longer overall survival. Peak T cell clonality was found in uninvolved adjacent lung, exceeding tumor. Because researchers sequenced only one region of the tumor, heterogeneity is still possible. Appearances in adjacent lung were noted for a median 57 of the top 100 tumor clones.

CDR3 length: 14 amino acids. The germline gives CDR1 WSHSY, CDR2 SAAADI. Trimming removed 9 bases from V and 5 bases from J, with 19 bases in between. Of note for this clone: Its antigen is as yet unknown.

Produced via immunoSEQ multiplex PCR; TCRdb's table is partial and in-frame only. The sample contains about 1,600 clones, more than 20% of which appear only once. The specimen was lung tumor tissue, collected before any cancer treatment. The clonotype originates from a woman aged 35 to 70 with stage III lung adenocarcinoma. This rearrangement joins TRBV10-2 to TRBJ2-5, with a tentative D call TRBD2 (6 bases). The CDR3 loop is CASSLGLAPETQYF. For the CDR3, the DNA is TGCGCCAGTTCTTTGGGACTGGCCCCGGAGACCCAGTACTTC.